The source of this T cell receptor (beta chain) is a study of blood T cell repertoires in COVID-19 (dated by TCRdb to about 2020). Background for the entire study: The collaborator samples originated in the United States, Italy and Spain and spanned the acute and convalescent phases of COVID-19. The prospective study material was composed of cDNA or gDNA derived from T cells, B-cell-depleted T cells, or PBMCs. Deeply sampled blood TCRbeta repertoires from subjects exposed to, actively infected with, or recovered from COVID-19 were included in the dataset. A freely available public database, intended as a resource for researchers studying the immune response to SARS-CoV-2, is where the repertoires were released. The samples were drawn from two sources: the first 160 participants of the ongoing ImmuneRACE study, and 1,200 or so subjects contributed by 6 global collaborators. Sample metadata almost always included a de-identified subject ID, COVID-19 status, age in years and sex. Where HLA class I and class II types were available, the types were taken from metadata supplied by the sample provider, not from assay-based typing. Findings and caveats that apply to the study as a whole: The amount of clinical and demographic metadata varied by source and participant and was provided uncurated.

From its cysteine to its phenylalanine, the CDR3 spans 15 amino acids. Only the CDR3 region is kept as DNA, spanning 45 bases read in frame from base 1. V is cut by 5 bases and J by 4 bases, and the space between the germline ends is 14 bases. The germline V gene provides CDR1 SGHTA and CDR2 FQGNSA. A note on this clone: Which antigen it targets is not known. Base qualities are not at hand, and no much larger clone is one base apart.

Collaborating institutions collected whole blood in K2EDTA tubes following their own protocols. For TCRbeta analysis, collaborators shipped samples in one of three forms: frozen whole blood, isolated PBMCs, or DNA extracted from either of those sample types. The immunoSEQ Assay, a bias-controlled multiplex PCR, was used to amplify TCRbeta CDR3 regions from genomic DNA. Processing in the source paper ran as follows. Within the assay, amplification of reference gene primers was used to estimate how many nucleated cells each sample contained. To quantify the absolute abundance of each unique TCRbeta CDR3 rearrangement, sequence reads were collapsed and filtered. For each sample, productive Simpson clonality was calculated as the square root of Simpson's diversity index over productive rearrangements. Drawn from immuneACCESS, this table holds only the in-frame rearrangements with V and J called that TCRdb kept. Clones are partly lost; checked studies trace under half to an unresolved V gene and leave the rest unexplained. V, J and clone size are taken as reported in that table, and D and trimming were inferred from the DNA itself. This sample holds nearly 25,000 clones; 81% were observed only once. About 6% of the sample comes from the top ten.

The rearranged chain carries TRBV7-2 and TRBJ2-2; a tentative D call is TRBD2 (6 bases match). This TCR was sampled from a man between 65 and 85 years old with acute or convalescent COVID-19. Sequencing was carried out using peripheral blood. The DNA sequence reads TGTGCCAGCAGCCCCAAGTGGGAGGTCACCGGGGAGCTGTTTTTT. Its protein reads: CASSPKWEVTGELFF.